The 13 T cell receptor beta chains below all came from one sample that was sequenced in a study of cytotoxic CD8 clonotypes in ibrutinib-treated CLL. The table came from immunoSEQ multiplex PCR; TCRdb's copy has only in-frame clones and leaves some out. The sample includes about 310,000 clones, approximately 80% of them seen just once. The sequenced sample was PBMCs, obtained before ibrutinib treatment. These receptors were taken from a human donor with chronic lymphocytic leukemia.

The chain uses TRBV7-9 and TRBJ1-1, with unresolved D. The CDR3 covers 14 residues. Trimming removed 3 bases at V and 5 bases at J, with 13 bases between. Germline V gene lookup returns CDR1 SEHNR and CDR2 FQNEAQ (reference sequence). CDR3 nucleotide sequence: TGTGCCAGCAGCTTTCAAAGGATATCAACTGAAGCTTTCTTT. It is translated as CASSFQRISTEAFF.

This clone showed up just once. The chain joins TRBV7-9 to TRBJ2-7; 16 bases fit TRBD2. Unmatched junction bases numbered 9, after V lost 5 bases and J lost 2 bases. The CDR3 is made up of 18 amino acids. CDR1 and CDR2 from the germline V gene are SEHNR and FQNEAQ (reference sequence). The CDR3 reads CASSPGLAGGPITYEQYF. Here the CDR3 DNA reads TGTGCCAGCAGCCCGGGACTAGCGGGAGGGCCGATTACCTACGAGCAGTACTTC.

V gene TRBV5-8 combines with J gene TRBJ2-7; D ambiguous. CDR1 SGHTS and CDR2 YDEGEE come from the germline V gene. V was shortened by 1 base and J by 9 bases, with 11 bases between the two germline ends. The CDR3 runs 12 residues. Here the CDR3 reads CASSLWASRQYF. Written as DNA, the CDR3 is TGTGCCAGCAGCTTGTGGGCTAGTCGGCAGTACTTC.

The genes are TRBV18 and TRBJ2-3; 9 bases agree with TRBD1. Germline-derived CDR1 and CDR2 are KGHSH and LQKENI. The CDR3 length is 14 residues. The junction had 3 bases not matched to a gene; V was cut back by 3 bases and J by 5 bases. The CDR3 nucleotides are TGTGCCAGCTCACCCGACAGGGGGTTAGATACGCAGTATTTT. This encodes CASSPDRGLDTQYF.

This chain connects TRBV18 to TRBJ2-7, with D perhaps TRBD1 (6 bases). Trimming cost V 2 bases and J 0 bases, with 14 bases left between them. Germline values: CDR1 KGHSH, CDR2 LQKENI. The CDR3 has 16 residues. The chain's CDR3 is CASSPIPGHNSYEQYF. The CDR3 nucleotides are TGTGCCAGCTCACCAATACCGGGACACAACTCCTACGAGCAGTACTTC.

The chain employs TRBV29-1 and TRBJ2-7; 8 nucleotides agree with TRBD2. V gave up 4 bases and J gave up 6 bases; unmatched junction bases: 5. There are 12 residues in the CDR3. Germline CDR1 SQVTM, CDR2 ANQGSEA. For the CDR3, the DNA is TGCAGCGTTGTCCGTACTAGCGGCGAGCAGTACTTC. As protein: CSVVRTSGEQYF.

This clone has just a few counts. This rearrangement joins TRBV4-1 to TRBJ2-4, with 7 bases matching TRBD1. The CDR3 contains 14 residues. The V segment lost 0 bases and the J segment 15 bases; nucleotides outside the gene matches: 11. Germline CDR1 is MGHRA and CDR2 is YSYEKL. As DNA, the CDR3 is TGCGCCAGCAGCCAAGATTTGGGACAGATTCGTCCGTACTTC. Residues: CASSQDLGQIRPYF.

The chain couples TRBV28 to TRBJ2-3, with D uncertain. CDR1 is MDHEN, CDR2 SYDVKM, per germline. Trimming stripped 5 bases from V and 6 bases from J, with 9 bases between. The CDR3 is 12 residues long. The CDR3 is CASSPTLDTQYF. The CDR3 nucleotides read TGTGCCAGCAGTCCAACGTTGGATACGCAGTATTTT.

This clone was observed once. The gene calls are TRBV5-1 and TRBJ2-1, with TRBD2 identical over 8 bases. J was trimmed by 8 bases and V by 0 bases; bases with no gene match: 7. Per the germline V gene, CDR1 is SGHRS and CDR2 is YFSETQ. The CDR3 length is 15 residues. The CDR3 DNA reads TGCGCCAGCAGCTTGGTGGCGGGAGGTGGCGATGAGCAGTTCTTC. Its translation: CASSLVAGGGDEQFF.

The gene calls are TRBV5-1 and TRBJ2-7; D gene ambiguous. From germline, CDR1 is SGHRS and CDR2 YFSETQ. This CDR3 has 15 residues. V lost 4 bases, J lost 7 bases, and 21 bases lay in between. The DNA of the CDR3 is TGCGCCAGCAGCCCCAACCCCGGGCAGGACGGGGAGCAGTACTTC. Its translation is CASSPNPGQDGEQYF.

V gene TRBV4-1 combines with J gene TRBJ2-7, with 12 nucleotides matching TRBD2. V was clipped by 0 bases and J by 5 bases; unmatched bases: 11. The CDR3 extends over 18 amino acids. CDR1 is MGHRA, CDR2 YSYEKL, per germline. The CDR3 sequence is CASSQEALAGGPNNEQYF. CDR3 coding DNA: TGCGCCAGCAGCCAAGAAGCGCTAGCGGGAGGGCCCAATAACGAGCAGTACTTC.

The rearrangement uses TRBV6-1 and TRBJ1-3, with TRBD1 as a possible D gene (5 bases). Trimming removed 1 base at V and 2 bases at J, with 9 bases between. Germline CDR1 MNHNS, CDR2 SASEGT. CDR3 length: 15 amino acids. DNA for the CDR3: TGTGCCAGCAGTGAAGTTTGGACACCTGGAAACACCATATATTTT. Amino acids: CASSEVWTPGNTIYF.

The chain uses TRBV5-1 and TRBJ2-4; D may correspond to TRBD1 or TRBD2 (5 bases each). Germline assignment: CDR1 SGHRS and CDR2 YFSETQ. V was shortened by 8 bases and J by 5 bases, with 11 bases between the two germline ends. This CDR3 is 12 amino acids long. The CDR3 is CASRRDENIQYF. The CDR3 DNA sequence: TGCGCCAGTAGACGGGACGAAAACATTCAGTACTTC.